The entry below describes one T cell receptor (beta chain). Its antigen remains unknown. Synthetic TCR analog templates were spiked into each PCR. Clones were sequenced by immunoSEQ multiplex PCR, and TCRdb holds only the in-frame ones, with some missing. The sample includes about 76,000 clones, 85% to 95% of them seen just once. Time point defined: peripheral blood 6 weeks after treatment start. The CDR3 runs 11 residues. CDR1 and CDR2 (germline): SEHNR, FQNEAQ (reference sequence). The V end was cut by 6 bases, the J end by 4 bases, with 6 bases between. This entry belongs to a study of PD-L1 blockade in urothelial cancer. Study as a whole: Most patients, about 85% of the roughly 30, were males with bladder-origin cancer. Study-level findings and limits: Survival was better when pretreatment blood TCR clonality fell below the median.

The sample consisted of PBMCs, taken around atezolizumab (anti-PD-L1) treatment. The chain carries TRBV7-9 and TRBJ2-5, with D possibly matching TRBD1 (5 bases). This TCR came from a woman aged 80 or over with urothelial cancer. The CDR3 bases are TGTGCCAGCAGACAGGCAGAGACCCAGTACTTC. It specifies CASRQAETQYF. Based on the CDR3 plus reference TRBV7-9 and TRBJ2-5, the full variable domain is DTGVSQNPRHKITKRGQNVTFRCDPISEHNRLYWYRQTLGQGPEFLTYFQNEAQLEKSRLLSDRFSAERPKGSFSTLEIQRTEQGDSAMYLCASRQAETQYFGPGTRLLVL.